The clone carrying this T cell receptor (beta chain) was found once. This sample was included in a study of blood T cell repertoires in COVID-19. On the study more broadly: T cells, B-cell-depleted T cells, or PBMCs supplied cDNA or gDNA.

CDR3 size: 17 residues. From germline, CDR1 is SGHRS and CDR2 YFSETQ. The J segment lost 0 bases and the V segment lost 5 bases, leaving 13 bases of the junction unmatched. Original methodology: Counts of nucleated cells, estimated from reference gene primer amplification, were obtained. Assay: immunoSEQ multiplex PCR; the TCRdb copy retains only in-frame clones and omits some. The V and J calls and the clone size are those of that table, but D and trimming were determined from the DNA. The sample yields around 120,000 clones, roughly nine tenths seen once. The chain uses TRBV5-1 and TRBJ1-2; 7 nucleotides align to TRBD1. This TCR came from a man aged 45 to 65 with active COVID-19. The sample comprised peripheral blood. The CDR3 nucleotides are TGCGCCAGCAGTTGGACAGGTGATCCCCAGGCTAACTATGGCTACACCTTC. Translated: CASSWTGDPQANYGYTF.